The rows below give T cell receptor beta chains drawn from one sample of a study of CD8 T cells in ankylosing spondylitis. TCRdb analysed the 5' RACE reads with MiXCR anew, one entry per CDR3 protein. The sample lists 200,000 to 250,000 distinct CDR3 sequences, around 10% seen once, with roughly 6.8% in the top ten. Sequencing input: blood, either unsorted or a sorted T cell fraction (not recorded which). Receptors originate from a male donor with ankylosing spondylitis or in good health (not recorded which). CDR3s include the opening cysteine and the closing phenylalanine or tryptophan. Each record gives: CDR3 protein, V gene.

cdr3_aa: CASSSAETQYF
v_call: TRBV5-1

cdr3_aa: CASSVTGAGGEQFF
v_call: TRBV7-9

cdr3_aa: CASSYSGQGETQYF
v_call: TRBV6-5

cdr3_aa: CSVENSYNEQFF
v_call: TRBV29-1

cdr3_aa: CATSRGGDQETQYF
v_call: TRBV15

cdr3_aa: CASSLGRRETQYF
v_call: TRBV12-3/TRBV12-4

cdr3_aa: CASSMGVLDTGELFF
v_call: TRBV12-3/TRBV12-4

cdr3_aa: CATSRDRLSSTDTQYF
v_call: TRBV15

cdr3_aa: CATSDLPGAGIGTEAFF
v_call: TRBV24-1

cdr3_aa: CASSFGAKNYGYTF
v_call: TRBV28

cdr3_aa: CSVEPHLDRAGYTF
v_call: TRBV29-1

cdr3_aa: CSVPGQGGNTQYF
v_call: TRBV29-1

cdr3_aa: CASSVALQGEAFF
v_call: TRBV11-2

cdr3_aa: CASGLVGFGGTPGLYNEQFF
v_call: TRBV12-5

cdr3_aa: CASSFHRSNSPLHF
v_call: TRBV12-3/TRBV12-4

cdr3_aa: CATSDPGQGNIQYF
v_call: TRBV24-1

cdr3_aa: CASSLGSRANTDTQYF
v_call: TRBV7-9

cdr3_aa: CSARGPPGQGANGELFF
v_call: TRBV20-1

cdr3_aa: CASNPERLSSYNEQFF
v_call: TRBV7-9

cdr3_aa: CASSLDSSGIKFF
v_call: TRBV5-1

cdr3_aa: CSARDLMGSFRNTIYF
v_call: TRBV20-1

cdr3_aa: CASSLTASYEQYF
v_call: TRBV5-1

cdr3_aa: CASSLGQGSVMIYGYTF
v_call: TRBV12-3/TRBV12-4

cdr3_aa: CATSRGLAGLNGEQYF
v_call: TRBV15

cdr3_aa: CASSTTGHIQYF
v_call: TRBV5-1

cdr3_aa: CASSQLGQGPYNEQFF
v_call: TRBV23-1

cdr3_aa: CASSQGTSHTGELFF
v_call: TRBV4-1

cdr3_aa: CASSLGLPQSYEQYF
v_call: TRBV5-4

cdr3_aa: CASSITSGFYNEQFF
v_call: TRBV7-9

cdr3_aa: CASGDRAYTEAFF
v_call: TRBV2

cdr3_aa: CASSAVNAYNEQFF
v_call: TRBV6-1

cdr3_aa: CASSLSGGPNANTGELFF
v_call: TRBV5-1

cdr3_aa: CASSLARVWTGELFF
v_call: TRBV5-5

cdr3_aa: CASSLARAGGLSSYNEQFF
v_call: TRBV5-1

cdr3_aa: CASSLDMSNYGYTF
v_call: TRBV5-1

cdr3_aa: CASSGPGGLNGYNEQFF
v_call: TRBV7-2

cdr3_aa: CASSLTTSGSAQYF
v_call: TRBV7-9

cdr3_aa: CSVARQLRTRTFSYNEQFF
v_call: TRBV29-1

cdr3_aa: CASSLGTGRNYGYTF
v_call: TRBV7-6

cdr3_aa: CASTPLAGRSTDTQYF
v_call: TRBV7-2

cdr3_aa: CASSLNGGSNNEQFF
v_call: TRBV27

cdr3_aa: CAISLTGVNNSPLHF
v_call: TRBV10-3

cdr3_aa: CASSDFLAGYNEQFF
v_call: TRBV25-1

cdr3_aa: CSAISGATDTQYF
v_call: TRBV20-1

cdr3_aa: CASSWTGASGNTIYF
v_call: TRBV5-1

cdr3_aa: CASSLQGGVTDTQYF
v_call: TRBV7-2

cdr3_aa: CSASTGGNSPLHF
v_call: TRBV20-1

cdr3_aa: CSARPTSGGRPFQETQYF
v_call: TRBV20-1

cdr3_aa: CASSLGTGAQPQHF
v_call: TRBV5-1

cdr3_aa: CATSRVPGGRNEQFF
v_call: TRBV15

cdr3_aa: CASRARLDVLTF
v_call: TRBV12-3/TRBV12-4

cdr3_aa: CSASPAGWPGELFF
v_call: TRBV20-1

cdr3_aa: CAIANLAGDNEQFF
v_call: TRBV10-3

cdr3_aa: CASSRGLVADEQYF
v_call: TRBV5-1

cdr3_aa: CASSEVASGGQPQHF
v_call: TRBV6-1

cdr3_aa: CASSKGTPRRETQYF
v_call: TRBV21-1

cdr3_aa: CATSEYRASDNSYNEQFF
v_call: TRBV15